The clone carrying this T cell receptor (beta chain) turned up a few times. The antigen is not known. CDR3 length: 13 amino acids. V shed 11 bases and J 0 bases; nucleotides not matched to a gene: 5. The germline V gene has CDR1 LNHDA and CDR2 SQIVND (reference sequence). This specimen belongs to a study of beta chain features in type 1 diabetes. The study, taken as a whole, reports: A greater similarity of naive, central memory and Treg TCRB repertoires was seen among patients than among healthy donors. People with Type 1 diabetes carried modestly yet significantly shorter TCRB CDR3s in all four CD4+ subsets.

The whole isolated RNA underwent reverse transcription, so sequencing captured expressed TCRB transcripts. Produced via immunoSEQ multiplex PCR; TCRdb's table is partial and in-frame only. The sample consists of hundreds of thousands of clones, over 13% of them appearing once. A single heparinised blood sample, averaging approximately 100 mL, was obtained per donor. Via the markers CD45RO/CCR7/CD25/CD127/CD95/CD27, stem cell-like memory, regulatory, central memory and naive CD4+ cells were sorted. The source of this sequence is a man younger than 35 with type 1 diabetes. The sequencing sample was made of naive CD4+ T cells from blood. The gene calls are TRBV19 and TRBJ2-3; 7 nucleotides match TRBD1. This CDR3 reads CACRGSSTDTQYF. The DNA of the CDR3 is TGTGCCTGCAGGGGGTCTAGCACAGATACGCAGTATTTT.